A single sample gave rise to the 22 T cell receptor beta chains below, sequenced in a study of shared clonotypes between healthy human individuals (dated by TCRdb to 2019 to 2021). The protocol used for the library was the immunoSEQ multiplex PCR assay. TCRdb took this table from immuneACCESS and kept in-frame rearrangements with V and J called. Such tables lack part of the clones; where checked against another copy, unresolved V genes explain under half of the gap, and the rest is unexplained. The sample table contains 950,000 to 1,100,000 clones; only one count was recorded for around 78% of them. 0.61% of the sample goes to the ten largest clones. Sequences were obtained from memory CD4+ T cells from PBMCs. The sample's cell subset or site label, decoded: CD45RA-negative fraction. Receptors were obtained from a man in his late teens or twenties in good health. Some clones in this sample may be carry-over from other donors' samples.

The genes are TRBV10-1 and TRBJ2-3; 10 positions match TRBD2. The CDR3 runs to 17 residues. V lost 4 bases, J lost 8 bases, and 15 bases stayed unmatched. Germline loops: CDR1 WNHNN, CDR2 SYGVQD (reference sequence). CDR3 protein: CASSGREREGPKATQYF. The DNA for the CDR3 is TGCGCCAGCAGTGGGAGGGAGCGGGAGGGCCCTAAGGCTACGCAGTATTTT.

The CDR3 region is CASSLDGPRQPQHF. The CDR3 DNA reads as TGTGCCAGCAGCTTGGACGGCCCCCGGCAGCCCCAGCATTTT. The chain is built from TRBV11-2 and TRBJ1-5; no reliable D call. Germline loops: CDR1 SGHAT, CDR2 FQNNGV. The CDR3 extends over 14 amino acids. The V end was cut by 3 bases, the J end by 7 bases, with 13 bases between. The complete variable domain, with remaining parts taken from reference TRBV11-2 and TRBJ1-5, reads EAGVAQSPRYKIIEKRQSVAFWCNPISGHATLYWYQQILGQGPKLLIQFQNNGVVDDSQLPKDRFSAERLKGVDSTLKIQPAKLEDSAVYLCASSLDGPRQPQHFGDGTRLSIL.

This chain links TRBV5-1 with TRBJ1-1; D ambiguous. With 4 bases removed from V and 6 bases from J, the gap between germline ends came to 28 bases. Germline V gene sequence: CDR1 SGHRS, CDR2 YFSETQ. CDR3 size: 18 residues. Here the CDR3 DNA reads TGCGCCAGCAGCCAAAGGCTGACATCTCCCCTCTACGGTGCTGAAGCTTTCTTT. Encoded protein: CASSQRLTSPLYGAEAFF.

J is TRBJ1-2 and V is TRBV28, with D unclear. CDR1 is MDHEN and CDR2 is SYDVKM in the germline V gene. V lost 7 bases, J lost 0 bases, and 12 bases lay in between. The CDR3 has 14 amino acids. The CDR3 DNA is TGTGCCAGCACCCAGCCCTGGCCTAACTATGGCTACACCTTC. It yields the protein CASTQPWPNYGYTF.

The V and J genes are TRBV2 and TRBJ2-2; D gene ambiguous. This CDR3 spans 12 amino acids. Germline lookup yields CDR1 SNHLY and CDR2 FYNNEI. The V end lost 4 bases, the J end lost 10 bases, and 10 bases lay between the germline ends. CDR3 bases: TGTGCCAGCAGTGTTGAGGCCGAGGAGCTGTTTTTT. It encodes CASSVEAEELFF.

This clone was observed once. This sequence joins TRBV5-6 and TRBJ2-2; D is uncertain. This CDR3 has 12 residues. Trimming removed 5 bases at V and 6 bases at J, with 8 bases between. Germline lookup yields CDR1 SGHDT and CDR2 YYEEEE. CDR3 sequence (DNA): TGTGCCAGCAGTTCCATAGCCGGGGAGCTGTTTTTT. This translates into CASSSIAGELFF.

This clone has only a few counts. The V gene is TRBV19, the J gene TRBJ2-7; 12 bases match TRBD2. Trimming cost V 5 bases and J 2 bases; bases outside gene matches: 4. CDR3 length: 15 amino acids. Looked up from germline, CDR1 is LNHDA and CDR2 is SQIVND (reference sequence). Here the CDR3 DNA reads TGTGCCAGTAGTTTTGGACTAGCGGGAACCTACGAGCAGTACTTC. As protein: CASSFGLAGTYEQYF.

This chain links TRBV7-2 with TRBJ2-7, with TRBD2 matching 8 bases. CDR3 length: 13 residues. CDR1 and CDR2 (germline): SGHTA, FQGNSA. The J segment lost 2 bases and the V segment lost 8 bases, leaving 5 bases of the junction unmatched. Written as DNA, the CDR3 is TGTGCCAGCGGGACGGGAGGGACCTACGAGCAGTACTTC. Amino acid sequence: CASGTGGTYEQYF.

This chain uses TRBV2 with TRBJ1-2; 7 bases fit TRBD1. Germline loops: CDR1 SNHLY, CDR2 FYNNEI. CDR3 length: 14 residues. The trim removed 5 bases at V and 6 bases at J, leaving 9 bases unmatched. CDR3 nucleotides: TGTGCCAGCAGTTGGGACAGAACTTTCGATGGCTACACCTTC. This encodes CASSWDRTFDGYTF.

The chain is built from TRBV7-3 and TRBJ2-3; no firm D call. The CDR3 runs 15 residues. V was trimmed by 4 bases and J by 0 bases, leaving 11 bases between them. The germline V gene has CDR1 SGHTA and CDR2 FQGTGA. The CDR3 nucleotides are TGTGCCAGCAGCTCCATGTTAGCTAGCACAGATACGCAGTATTTT. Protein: CASSSMLASTDTQYF.

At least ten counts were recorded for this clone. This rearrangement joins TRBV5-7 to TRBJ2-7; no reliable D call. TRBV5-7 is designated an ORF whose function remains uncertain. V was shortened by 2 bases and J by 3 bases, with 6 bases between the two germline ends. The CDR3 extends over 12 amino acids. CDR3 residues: CASSLEHYEQYF. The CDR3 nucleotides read TGTGCCAGCAGCTTAGAACACTACGAGCAGTACTTC.

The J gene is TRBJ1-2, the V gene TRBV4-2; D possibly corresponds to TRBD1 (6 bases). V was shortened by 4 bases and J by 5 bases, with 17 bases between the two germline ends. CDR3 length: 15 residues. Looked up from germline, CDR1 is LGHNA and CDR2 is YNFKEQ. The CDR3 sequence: CASSPSPGGGYGYTF. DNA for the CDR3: TGTGCCAGCAGCCCATCTCCGGGGGGCGGGTATGGCTACACCTTC.

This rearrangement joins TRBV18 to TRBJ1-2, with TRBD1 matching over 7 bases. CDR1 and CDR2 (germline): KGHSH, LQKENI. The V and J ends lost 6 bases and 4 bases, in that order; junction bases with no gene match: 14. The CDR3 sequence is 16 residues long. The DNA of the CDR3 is TGTGCCAGCTCCCGTGGACCGGGACAGAAGGTCTATGGCTACACCTTC. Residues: CASSRGPGQKVYGYTF.

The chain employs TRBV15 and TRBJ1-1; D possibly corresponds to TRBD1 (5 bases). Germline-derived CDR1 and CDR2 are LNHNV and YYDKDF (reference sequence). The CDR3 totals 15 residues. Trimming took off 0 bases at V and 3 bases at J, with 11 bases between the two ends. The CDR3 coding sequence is TGTGCCACCAGCAGAGATTCGGGGGTGGACACTGAAGCTTTCTTT. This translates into CATSRDSGVDTEAFF.

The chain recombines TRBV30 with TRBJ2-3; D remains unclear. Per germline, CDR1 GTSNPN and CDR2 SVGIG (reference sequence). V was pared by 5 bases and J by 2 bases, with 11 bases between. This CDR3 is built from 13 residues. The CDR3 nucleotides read TGTGCCTGGGAAACTCACTCCACAGATACGCAGTATTTT. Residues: CAWETHSTDTQYF.

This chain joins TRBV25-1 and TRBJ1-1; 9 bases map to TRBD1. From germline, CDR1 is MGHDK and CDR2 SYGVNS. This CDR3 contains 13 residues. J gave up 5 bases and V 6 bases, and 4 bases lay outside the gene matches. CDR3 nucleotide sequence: TGTGCCAGCAGGGGACAGGGTGGAACTGAAGCTTTCTTT. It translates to CASRGQGGTEAFF.

The CDR3 loop reads CASSPGREGRYTQYF. CDR3 in DNA: TGTGCCAGCAGCCCAGGGCGGGAGGGCCGCTATACGCAGTATTTT. The chain couples TRBV7-3 to TRBJ2-3; 9 nucleotides agree with TRBD2. The V segment lost 5 bases and the J segment 7 bases; nucleotides outside the gene matches: 10. The length of the CDR3 is 15 residues. The germline V gene has CDR1 SGHTA and CDR2 FQGTGA.

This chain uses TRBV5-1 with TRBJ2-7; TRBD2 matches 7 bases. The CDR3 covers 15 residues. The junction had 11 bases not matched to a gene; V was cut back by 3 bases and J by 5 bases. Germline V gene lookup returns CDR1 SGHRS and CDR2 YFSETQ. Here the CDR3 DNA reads TGCGCCAGCAGCTGGGGGATATATGCGGGAGACGAGCAGTACTTC. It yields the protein CASSWGIYAGDEQYF.

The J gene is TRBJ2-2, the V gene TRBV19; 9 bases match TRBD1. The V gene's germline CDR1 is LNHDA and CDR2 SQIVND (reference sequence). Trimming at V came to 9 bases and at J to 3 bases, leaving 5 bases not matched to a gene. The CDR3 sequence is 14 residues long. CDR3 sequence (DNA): TGTGCCAGCTCACGGACAGGGGACACCGGGGAGCTGTTTTTT. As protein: CASSRTGDTGELFF.

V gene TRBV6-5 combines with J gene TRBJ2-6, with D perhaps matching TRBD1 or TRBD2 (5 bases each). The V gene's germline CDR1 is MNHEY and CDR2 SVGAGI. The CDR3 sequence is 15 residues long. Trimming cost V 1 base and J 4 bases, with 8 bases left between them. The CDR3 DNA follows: TGTGCCAGCAGTTACTGGGACCCCGGGGCCAACGTCCTGACTTTC. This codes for CASSYWDPGANVLTF.

The CDR3 reads CASSLGVPAGADTQYF. CDR3 nucleotide sequence: TGCGCCAGCAGCTTGGGCGTCCCAGCGGGAGCAGATACGCAGTATTTT. The chain uses TRBV5-1 and TRBJ2-3, with TRBD2 identical over 8 bases. CDR1 and CDR2 from the germline V gene are SGHRS and YFSETQ. With V trimmed by 0 bases and J by 4 bases, 7 bases remained unmatched. The length of the CDR3 is 16 residues.

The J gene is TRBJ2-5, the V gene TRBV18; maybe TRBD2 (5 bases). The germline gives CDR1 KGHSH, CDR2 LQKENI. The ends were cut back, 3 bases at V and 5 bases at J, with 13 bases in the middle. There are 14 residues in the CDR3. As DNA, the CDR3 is TGTGCCAGCTCACCCCCTAGCCGGAGGGAGACCCAGTACTTC. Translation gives CASSPPSRRETQYF.